The 22 T cell receptor beta chains below come from one sample, sequenced in a study of regulatory T cells. The PCR used 52 TRBV and 13 TRBJ primers. Produced via immunoSEQ multiplex PCR; TCRdb's table is partial and in-frame only. Altogether about 15,000 clones are present, about 79% being singletons, with the ten largest covering around 8%. General study findings and limits: Hydrophobic residues at CDR3 positions 6 and 7 were enriched in conventional CD4+ T cells of CD3G-deficient patients.

No cognate antigen is known for these TCRs. The sample was conventional CD4+ T cells sorted from blood. The receptors derive from a person aged 25 to 45 with CD3G deficiency.

The chain is built from TRBV11-3 and TRBJ2-7; D not certain. Trimming left V 5 bases short and J 3 bases short, with 8 bases between. Germline CDR1 SGHNT, CDR2 YENEEA. The CDR3 covers 12 residues. As DNA, the CDR3 is TGTGCCAGCAGCGAATCAGGCTACGAGCAGTACTTC. Protein product: CASSESGYEQYF. The complete variable domain, with remaining parts taken from reference TRBV11-3 and TRBJ2-7, reads EAGVVQSPRYKIIEKKQPVAFWCNPISGHNTLYWYLQNLGQGPELLIRYENEEAVDDSQLPKDRFSAERLKGVDSTLKIQPAELGDSAVYLCASSESGYEQYFGPGTRLTVT.

Written as DNA, the CDR3 is TGCGCCAGCAGCGAAGGGGCATTGAACACTGAAGCTTTCTTT. Protein product: CASSEGALNTEAFF. This sequence joins TRBV5-1 and TRBJ1-1; tentatively, D is TRBD1 (5 bases). Germline CDR1 is SGHRS and CDR2 is YFSETQ. V was clipped by 4 bases and J by 0 bases, with 10 bases between them. CDR3 length: 14 amino acids.

The V call is TRBV7-9, the J call TRBJ2-3; D perhaps matches TRBD1 (5 bases). The CDR3 length is 17 residues. Germline V lookup: CDR1 SEHNR, CDR2 FQNEAQ (reference sequence). V was trimmed by 1 base and J by 0 bases, leaving 14 bases between them. CDR3 DNA: TGTGCCAGCAGCTTAGTTGTAGGGGCCGCTAGCACAGATACGCAGTATTTT. Its translation is CASSLVVGAASTDTQYF.

V usage is TRBV19 and J usage is TRBJ2-2, with D hard to call. The ends were cut back, 6 bases at V and 6 bases at J, with 8 bases in the middle. Germline loops: CDR1 LNHDA, CDR2 SQIVND (reference sequence). The CDR3 is made up of 12 amino acids. The CDR3 DNA reads as TGTGCCAGTAGCACCTGGGCCGGGGAGCTGTTTTTT. This gives the protein CASSTWAGELFF. Complete variable domain (other parts from reference TRBV19 and TRBJ2-2): DGGITQSPKYLFRKEGQNVTLSCEQNLNHDAMYWYRQDPGQGLRLIYYSQIVNDFQKGDIAEGYSVSREKKESFPLTVTSAQKNPTAFYLCASSTWAGELFFGEGSRLTVL.

For the CDR3, the DNA is TGCGCCAGCAGCTTGGCCCCAGGCGTCCACGAGCAGTACTTC. Amino acid sequence: CASSLAPGVHEQYF. The chain links TRBV5-1 to TRBJ2-7; D is unresolved. The length of the CDR3 is 14 residues. The germline CDR1 and CDR2 sequences are SGHRS and YFSETQ. Trimming left V 0 bases short and J 5 bases short, with 12 bases between.

J is TRBJ2-7 and V is TRBV10-3, with D perhaps TRBD1 (5 bases). The CDR3 is 13 residues long. The V gene lost 4 bases and the J gene lost 5 bases, with 12 bases spanning the gap. Germline loops: CDR1 ENHRY, CDR2 SYGVKD. The CDR3 sequence: CAISADRLDEQYF. The CDR3 nucleotides are TGTGCCATCAGTGCCGACAGACTCGACGAGCAGTACTTC.

The CDR3, as DNA: TGTGCCAGCTCACCGGGCCTCAGGGGTGAGCAGTTCTTC. Translation gives CASSPGLRGEQFF. The chain couples TRBV18 to TRBJ2-1, with D possibly being TRBD1 (6 bases). The germline CDR1 and CDR2 sequences are KGHSH and LQKENI. V was trimmed by 3 bases and J by 9 bases, leaving 12 bases between them. The CDR3 contains 13 residues.

V gene TRBV28 combines with J gene TRBJ1-4, with D tentatively TRBD1 (6 bases). V shed 3 bases and J shed 8 bases, with 10 bases lying between them. The CDR3 sequence is 13 residues long. The germline V gene encodes CDR1 MDHEN and CDR2 SYDVKM. The CDR3 region has the DNA TGTGCCAGCAGTTTCCGGGGGCACGAAAAACTGTTTTTT. Its translation: CASSFRGHEKLFF. The full variable domain, in which reference TRBV28 and TRBJ1-4 provide the parts outside the CDR3, is DVKVTQSSRYLVKRTGEKVFLECVQDMDHENMFWYRQDPGLGLRLIYFSYDVKMKEKGDIPEGYSVSREKKERFSLILESASTNQTSMYLCASSFRGHEKLFFGSGTQLSVL.

The chain has TRBV6-1 and TRBJ1-1; the D gene is possibly TRBD1 (6 bases). The CDR3 contains 13 residues. The germline CDR1 and CDR2 sequences are MNHNS and SASEGT. Trimming shortened V by 5 bases and J by 6 bases, and 13 bases separated the two germline ends. The CDR3 DNA reads TGTGCCAGCAGTCCTACAGGGAGAGCTGAAGCTTTCTTT. Protein sequence: CASSPTGRAEAFF.

This clone was found a few times. CDR3 sequence (DNA): TGTGCCATCCAGTCGGGAGCGCCGAACACCGGGGAGCTGTTTTTT. Encoded protein: CAIQSGAPNTGELFF. The rearrangement links TRBV10-3 to TRBJ2-2; D might be TRBD2 (6 bases). V lost 8 bases to trimming and J lost 0 bases, with 13 bases between them. The V gene's germline CDR1 is ENHRY and CDR2 SYGVKD. The CDR3 sequence is 15 residues long.

The V gene is TRBV19, the J gene TRBJ2-5; D remains unclear. The CDR3 extends over 13 amino acids. The germline V gene encodes CDR1 LNHDA and CDR2 SQIVND (reference sequence). Trimming took 8 bases from V and 8 from J, leaving 18 bases between them. CDR3 DNA sequence: TGTGCCAGTTCCGCCCGGACGCAAGCAACCCAGTACTTC. This codes for CASSARTQATQYF.

The V and J genes are TRBV11-2 and TRBJ2-1; D is ambiguous. The CDR3 is 14 residues long. V lost 0 bases and J lost 9, with 12 bases in between. Germline-derived CDR1 and CDR2 are SGHAT and FQNNGV. In nucleotides, the CDR3 is TGTGCCAGCAGCTTAGATCGGCAGTCTGGTGAGCAGTTCTTC. Translated: CASSLDRQSGEQFF.

V gene TRBV6-1 combines with J gene TRBJ2-3, with TRBD1 as a possible D gene (6 bases). The CDR3 contains 14 residues. Germline V CDR1 and CDR2: MNHNS, SASEGT. The V gene lost 10 bases and the J gene lost 6 bases, with 20 bases spanning the gap. The CDR3 sequence is CATQRGSVFDTQYF. CDR3 sequence (DNA): TGTGCCACCCAAAGGGGGAGCGTATTTGATACGCAGTATTTT.

The V and J genes are TRBV5-1 and TRBJ2-7; 10 bases fit TRBD1. Germline V gene lookup returns CDR1 SGHRS and CDR2 YFSETQ. The CDR3 runs 15 residues. Germline trimming cut 3 bases from V and 5 bases from J; bases unmatched to any gene: 8. CDR3 DNA sequence: TGCGCCAGCAGCTGGGGCGGGACAGGGGTTCACGAGCAGTACTTC. Translated, it gives CASSWGGTGVHEQYF. The full variable domain, its missing parts supplied by reference TRBV5-1 and TRBJ2-7, is KAGVTQTPRYLIKTRGQQVTLSCSPISGHRSVSWYQQTPGQGLQFLFEYFSETQRNKGNFPGRFSGRQFSNSRSEMNVSTLELGDSALYLCASSWGGTGVHEQYFGPGTRLTVT.

This rearrangement joins TRBV28 to TRBJ1-2, with D unresolved. CDR1 and CDR2 from the germline V gene are MDHEN and SYDVKM. The V end was cut by 2 bases, the J end by 1 base, with 2 bases between. The CDR3 has 12 amino acids. The CDR3 nucleotides read TGTGCCAGCAGTTTAAATAACTATGGCTACACCTTC. Translation gives CASSLNNYGYTF.

This clone was counted once. The CDR3 spells CASSYSTGSTNEKLFF. The CDR3 DNA reads as TGTGCCAGCAGTTACTCAACAGGGTCAACTAATGAAAAACTGTTTTTT. The chain is built from TRBV6-6 and TRBJ1-4; D possibly corresponds to TRBD1 (6 bases). CDR3 length: 16 residues. Germline V gene lookup returns CDR1 MNHNY and CDR2 SVGAGI (reference sequence). Trimming took off 0 bases at V and 0 bases at J, with 8 bases between the two ends.

V gene TRBV28 combines with J gene TRBJ1-2; 7 bases map to TRBD1. The CDR3 extends over 17 amino acids. With V trimmed by 3 bases and J by 6 bases, 16 bases remained unmatched. From germline, CDR1 is MDHEN and CDR2 SYDVKM. The CDR3 nucleotides are TGTGCCAGCAGTTTTTCGGGGGTGGAGGGGGCGGTCGATGGCTACACCTTC. Its translation: CASSFSGVEGAVDGYTF.

This chain joins TRBV4-3 and TRBJ1-5; D uncertain. Germline V gene sequence: CDR1 LGHNA, CDR2 YSLEER. V was clipped by 0 bases and J by 7 bases, with 10 bases between them. This CDR3 contains 14 residues. CDR3 residues: CASSQDGRGQPQHF. DNA of the CDR3: TGCGCCAGCAGCCAAGATGGCCGAGGCCAGCCCCAGCATTTT.

The genes are TRBV27 and TRBJ2-4; TRBD2 matches 10 bases. The V segment lost 0 bases and the J segment 2 bases; nucleotides outside the gene matches: 4. The length of the CDR3 is 17 residues. Germline values: CDR1 MNHEY, CDR2 SMNVEV (reference sequence). CDR3 DNA sequence: TGTGCCAGCAGTTTATCTACTAGCGGGACCTCCAAAAACATTCAGTACTTC. This gives the protein CASSLSTSGTSKNIQYF.

The V and J genes are TRBV4-1 and TRBJ2-3; 8 bases fit TRBD1. J lost 5 bases, V lost 0 bases, and 10 bases had no gene match. This CDR3 is built from 17 residues. In germline, CDR1 is MGHRA, CDR2 YSYEKL. CDR3 DNA sequence: TGCGCCAGCAGCCAAGATCGTCAGGGGGCGAACGGAGATACGCAGTATTTT. Its protein is CASSQDRQGANGDTQYF.

Details on this clone: A junction boundary mismatches the germline segment, possibly from a read error. The rearrangement joins TRBV6-1 to TRBJ2-7; no clear D. Germline V gene sequence: CDR1 MNHNS, CDR2 SASEGT. The CDR3 is 13 residues long. Written as DNA, the CDR3 is TGTGCCATCAGTGCGCGTAAGGATTACGAGCAGTACTTC. As protein: CAISARKDYEQYF.

V gene TRBV5-1 combines with J gene TRBJ1-1; tentatively, D is TRBD1 (6 bases). The CDR3 is 15 amino acids. Germline V CDR1 and CDR2: SGHRS, YFSETQ. V gave up 0 bases and J gave up 5 bases, with 14 bases separating them. Written as DNA, the CDR3 is TGCGCCAGCAGCTTGGGAGGGGGAAGGCGTACTGAAGCTTTCTTT. Protein: CASSLGGGRRTEAFF.